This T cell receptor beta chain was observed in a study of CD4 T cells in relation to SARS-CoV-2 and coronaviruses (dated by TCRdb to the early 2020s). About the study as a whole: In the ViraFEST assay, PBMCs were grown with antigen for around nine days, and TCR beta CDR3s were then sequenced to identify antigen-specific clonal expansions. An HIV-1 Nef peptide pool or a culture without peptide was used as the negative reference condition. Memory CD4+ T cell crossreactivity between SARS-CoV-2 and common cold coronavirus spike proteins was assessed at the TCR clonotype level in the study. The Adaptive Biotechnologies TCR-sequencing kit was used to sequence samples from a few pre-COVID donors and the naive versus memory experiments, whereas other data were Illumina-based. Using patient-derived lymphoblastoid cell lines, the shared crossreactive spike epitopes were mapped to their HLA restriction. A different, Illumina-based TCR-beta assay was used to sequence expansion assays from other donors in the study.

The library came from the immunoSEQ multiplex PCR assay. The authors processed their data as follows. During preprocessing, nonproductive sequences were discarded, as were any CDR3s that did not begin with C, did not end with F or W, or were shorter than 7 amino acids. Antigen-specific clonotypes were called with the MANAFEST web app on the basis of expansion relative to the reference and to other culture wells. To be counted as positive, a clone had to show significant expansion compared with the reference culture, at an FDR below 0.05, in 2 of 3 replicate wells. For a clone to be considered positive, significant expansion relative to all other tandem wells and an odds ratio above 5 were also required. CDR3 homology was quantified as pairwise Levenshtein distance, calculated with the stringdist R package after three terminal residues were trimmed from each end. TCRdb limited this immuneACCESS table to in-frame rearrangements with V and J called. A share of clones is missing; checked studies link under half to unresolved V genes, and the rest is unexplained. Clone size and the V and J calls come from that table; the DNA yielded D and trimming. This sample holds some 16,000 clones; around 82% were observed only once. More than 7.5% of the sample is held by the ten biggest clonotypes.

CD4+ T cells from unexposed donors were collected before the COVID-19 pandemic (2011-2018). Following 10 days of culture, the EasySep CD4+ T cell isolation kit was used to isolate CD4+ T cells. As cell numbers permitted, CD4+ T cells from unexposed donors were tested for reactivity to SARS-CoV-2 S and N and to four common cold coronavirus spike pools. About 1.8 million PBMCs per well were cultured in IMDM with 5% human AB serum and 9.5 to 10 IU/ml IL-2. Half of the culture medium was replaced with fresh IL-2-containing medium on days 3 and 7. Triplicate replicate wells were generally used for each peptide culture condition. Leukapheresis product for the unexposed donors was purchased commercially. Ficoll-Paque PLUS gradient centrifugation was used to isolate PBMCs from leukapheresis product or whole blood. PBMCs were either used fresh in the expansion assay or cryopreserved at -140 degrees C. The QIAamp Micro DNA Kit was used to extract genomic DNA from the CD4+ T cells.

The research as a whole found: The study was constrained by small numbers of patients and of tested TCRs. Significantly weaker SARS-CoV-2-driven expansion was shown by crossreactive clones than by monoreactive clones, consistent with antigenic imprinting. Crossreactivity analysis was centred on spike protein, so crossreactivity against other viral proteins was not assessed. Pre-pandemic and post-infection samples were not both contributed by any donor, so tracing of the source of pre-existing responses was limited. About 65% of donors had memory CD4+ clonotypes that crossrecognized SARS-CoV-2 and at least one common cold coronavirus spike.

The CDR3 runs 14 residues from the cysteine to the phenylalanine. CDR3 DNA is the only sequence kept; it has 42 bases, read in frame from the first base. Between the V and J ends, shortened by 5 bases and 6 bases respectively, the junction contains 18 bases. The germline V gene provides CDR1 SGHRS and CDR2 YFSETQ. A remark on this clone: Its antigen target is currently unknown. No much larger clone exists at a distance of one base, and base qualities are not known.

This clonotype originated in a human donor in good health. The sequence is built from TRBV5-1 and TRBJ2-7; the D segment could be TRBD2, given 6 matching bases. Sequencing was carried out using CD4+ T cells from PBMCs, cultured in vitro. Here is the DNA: TGCGCCAGCAGACCGGGAGAGACCCCCCCCGAGCAGTACTTC. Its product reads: CASRPGETPPEQYF.